These 32 T cell receptor beta chains share one sample of origin, sequenced in a study of blood T cell repertoires in COVID-19. Clones were sequenced by immunoSEQ multiplex PCR, and TCRdb holds only the in-frame ones, with some missing. Among roughly 70,000 clones, approximately 89% were seen once, and the ten largest hold 4.5% to 6%. The sample was peripheral blood. The receptors were gathered from an older woman with active COVID-19.

The chain joins TRBV5-4 to TRBJ2-2; TRBD2 matches at 13 bases. V lost 0 bases, J lost 7 bases, and 9 bases stayed unmatched. The V gene's germline CDR1 is SGHNT and CDR2 YYREEE (reference sequence). The CDR3 covers 18 residues. CDR3 sequence reads: CASSLEFGLAGEHGELFF. The CDR3 DNA reads as TGTGCCAGCAGCTTGGAATTCGGACTAGCGGGAGAACACGGGGAGCTGTTTTTT.

The chain recombines TRBV29-1 with TRBJ2-7; D might be TRBD2 (5 bases). The germline CDR1 and CDR2 sequences are SQVTM and ANQGSEA. This CDR3 has 16 amino acids. Deletions cut 0 bases from V and 0 bases from J, with 15 bases between. CDR3 nucleotides: TGCAGCGTTGAAGACATTTTGGAGGATAACTCCTACGAGCAGTACTTC. It codes for CSVEDILEDNSYEQYF.

The V gene is TRBV10-3, the J gene TRBJ2-5; 10 bases line up with TRBD1. The CDR3 is made up of 12 amino acids. CDR1 ENHRY and CDR2 SYGVKD come from the germline V gene. Trimming took 9 bases from V and 4 from J; bases not matched to a gene: 2. CDR3 amino acids: CAIGTGAETQYF. DNA for the CDR3: TGTGCCATTGGGACAGGGGCAGAGACCCAGTACTTC.

Only one count was recorded for this clone. This chain joins TRBV6-5 and TRBJ2-7; TRBD1 agrees at 12 bases. The CDR3 sequence is 16 residues long. V shed 4 bases, J shed 1 base, and the junction held 5 bases outside the gene matches. Germline-derived CDR1 and CDR2 are MNHEY and SVGAGI. The CDR3 coding sequence is TGTGCCAGCAGTTCCGGGACAGGGGGCTCTTCCTACGAGCAGTACTTC. Translated, it gives CASSSGTGGSSYEQYF.

The gene calls are TRBV6-4 and TRBJ1-1; tentative D call: TRBD1 (5 bases). Trimming stripped 8 bases from V and 3 bases from J, with 13 bases between. The CDR3 is 13 residues long. The germline V gene has CDR1 MRHNA and CDR2 SNTAGT. DNA for the CDR3: TGTGCCAGCGGGGGGGTTTGGGACACTGAAGCTTTCTTT. The encoded protein is CASGGVWDTEAFF.

The CDR3 protein is CASSPRTARDTQYF. CDR3 bases: TGTGCCAGCAGTCCCCGGACTGCTAGAGATACGCAGTATTTT. The chain combines TRBV27 with TRBJ2-3; D is perhaps TRBD2 (5 bases). CDR3 size: 14 residues. V was clipped by 5 bases and J by 5 bases, with 14 bases between them. Per the germline V gene, CDR1 is MNHEY and CDR2 is SMNVEV (reference sequence).

This chain connects TRBV19 to TRBJ1-4, with 11 bases that match TRBD1. CDR3 size: 14 residues. The germline V gene encodes CDR1 LNHDA and CDR2 SQIVND (reference sequence). V lost 6 bases and J lost 7; bases outside the gene matches: 4. In DNA form, the CDR3 reads TGTGCCAGTAGCCGGACAGGGGGCTTTGAAAAACTGTTTTTT. This sequence encodes CASSRTGGFEKLFF.

The sample holds a few counts of this clone. This sequence joins TRBV12-3 or TRBV12-4 and TRBJ2-1; D call uncertain. Deletions cut 5 bases from V and 8 bases from J, with 7 bases between. The CDR3 length is 11 residues. The CDR3 DNA reads TGTGCCAGCAGTGTTCAATATGAGCAGTTCTTC. This sequence encodes CASSVQYEQFF.

In its sample, this clone ranks as medium-sized. The V and J genes are TRBV3-1 (or the pseudogene TRBV3-2) and TRBJ2-7, with D perhaps matching TRBD1 (6 bases). Germline V gene data show CDR1 as LGHDT and CDR2 as YNNKEL (reference sequence). Trimming shortened V by 2 bases and J by 2 bases, and 13 bases separated the two germline ends. CDR3 length equals 15 residues. The CDR3 bases are TGTGCCAGCAGCCAATACCTCAGGGGCCCCTACGAGCAGTACTTC. It codes for CASSQYLRGPYEQYF.

The chain uses TRBV11-2 and TRBJ2-7; no clear D gene. Germline V lookup: CDR1 SGHAT, CDR2 FQNNGV. This CDR3 has 12 residues. Trimming shortened V by 1 base and J by 1 base, and 2 bases separated the two germline ends. The CDR3 bases are TGTGCCAGCAGCTTAGCATCCTACGAGCAGTACTTC. It codes for CASSLASYEQYF.

The chain couples TRBV6-5 to TRBJ1-6, with D maybe TRBD1 (5 bases). Germline CDR1 and CDR2: MNHEY and SVGAGI. V lost 2 bases to trimming and J lost 4 bases, with 9 bases between them. There are 15 residues in the CDR3. CDR3 protein: CASSYVAGYNSPLHF. In DNA form, the CDR3 reads TGTGCCAGCAGTTACGTAGCAGGGTATAATTCACCCCTCCACTTT.

The gene calls are TRBV27 and TRBJ2-1, with 7 bases aligning to TRBD2. The germline gives CDR1 MNHEY, CDR2 SMNVEV (reference sequence). The CDR3 extends over 17 amino acids. The V segment lost 3 bases and the J segment 4 bases; nucleotides outside the gene matches: 12. The chain's CDR3 is CASSLGIWGGVYNEQFF. CDR3 coding DNA: TGTGCCAGCAGTTTGGGTATCTGGGGGGGGGTATACAATGAGCAGTTCTTC.

The chain carries TRBV6-5 and TRBJ1-2, with 9 bases identical to TRBD1. CDR1 MNHEY and CDR2 SVGAGI come from the germline V gene. CDR3 size: 15 residues. The ends lost 4 bases at V and 1 base at J; junction bases unmatched: 4. The CDR3 sequence: CASSFNRGRNYGYTF. The CDR3 DNA sequence: TGTGCCAGCAGTTTTAACAGGGGGCGTAACTATGGCTACACCTTC.

The chain couples TRBV5-1 to TRBJ2-5; 7 bases agree with TRBD2. V lost 2 bases, J lost 3 bases, and 7 bases stayed unmatched. This CDR3 comprises 15 residues. The germline CDR1 and CDR2 sequences are SGHRS and YFSETQ. CDR3 sequence: CASSFGGSKEETQYF. The CDR3 bases are TGCGCCAGCAGCTTTGGCGGGAGTAAGGAAGAGACCCAGTACTTC. The whole variable domain, remainder taken from reference TRBV5-1 and TRBJ2-5, is KAGVTQTPRYLIKTRGQQVTLSCSPISGHRSVSWYQQTPGQGLQFLFEYFSETQRNKGNFPGRFSGRQFSNSRSEMNVSTLELGDSALYLCASSFGGSKEETQYFGPGTRLLVL.

The CDR3 loop is CASSLHIPAGEQFF. DNA of the CDR3: TGTGCCAGCAGTTTACACATTCCCGCGGGCGAGCAGTTCTTC. V and J are TRBV27 and TRBJ2-1, with D possibly TRBD2 on 5 matching bases. Germline lookup yields CDR1 MNHEY and CDR2 SMNVEV (reference sequence). The CDR3 is 14 amino acids. Trimming took 2 bases from V and 10 from J, leaving 15 bases between them.

This clone has a single count. Additional DNA sequences in this sample encode the identical CDR3. The chain has TRBV27 and TRBJ2-3; TRBD2 agrees at 8 bases. The CDR3 contains 19 residues. Trimming at V came to 6 bases and at J to 3 bases, leaving 20 bases not matched to a gene. Germline V gene sequence: CDR1 MNHEY, CDR2 SMNVEV (reference sequence). The CDR3 DNA is TGTGCCAGCAGGCCACGTCCTCCCGAACTAGCGGCTGGTACAGATACGCAGTATTTT. It translates to CASRPRPPELAAGTDTQYF.

The chain carries TRBV5-1 and TRBJ2-1, with TRBD2 matching over 12 bases. This CDR3 is built from 15 residues. In germline, CDR1 is SGHRS, CDR2 YFSETQ. The J segment lost 5 bases and the V segment lost 4 bases, leaving 4 bases of the junction unmatched. CDR3 protein: CASSPRLAGDNEQFF. DNA for the CDR3: TGCGCCAGCAGCCCCAGACTAGCGGGAGACAATGAGCAGTTCTTC.

The chain employs TRBV18 and TRBJ2-2; 9 bases align to TRBD1. J was trimmed by 8 bases and V by 0 bases; bases with no gene match: 10. Germline CDR1 reads KGHSH; CDR2 reads LQKENI. The CDR3 extends over 17 amino acids. The CDR3 reads CASSPPNRGQGRGELFF. DNA for the CDR3: TGTGCCAGCTCACCACCTAACAGGGGACAGGGTCGAGGGGAGCTGTTTTTT.

The chain recombines TRBV30 with TRBJ1-3; D ambiguous. CDR1 and CDR2 from the germline V gene are GTSNPN and SVGIG (reference sequence). The CDR3 is 14 residues long. V gave up 3 bases and J gave up 3 bases, with 12 bases separating them. CDR3 DNA sequence: TGTGCCTGGAGGGTCCGGGTCAGTGGAAACACCATATATTTT. Its translation is CAWRVRVSGNTIYF.

The chain has TRBV18 and TRBJ2-7; 8 bases map to TRBD1. The germline CDR1 and CDR2 sequences are KGHSH and LQKENI. This CDR3 comprises 14 residues. Trimming took 6 bases from V and 0 from J; bases not matched to a gene: 4. For the CDR3, the DNA is TGTGCCAGCTCCCGGGGACAGGTCTCCTACGAGCAGTACTTC. Its translation is CASSRGQVSYEQYF.

The V call is TRBV4-1, the J call TRBJ2-7; D not certain. V lost 2 bases and J 0 bases, leaving 8 bases between the germline ends. This CDR3 region has 14 residues. Germline-derived CDR1 and CDR2 are MGHRA and YSYEKL. The CDR3 sequence: CASSQTLTSYEQYF. The CDR3 DNA sequence: TGCGCCAGCAGCCAAACTCTCACCTCCTACGAGCAGTACTTC.

V is TRBV7-2 and J is TRBJ2-7, with 7 bases aligning to TRBD2. V dropped 2 bases and J dropped 4; count of bases not matched to a gene: 8. CDR1 SGHTA and CDR2 FQGNSA come from the germline V gene. This CDR3 region has 15 residues. CDR3 DNA: TGTGCCAGCAGCTTAACACGGGAGGCCCATTACGAGCAGTACTTC. Protein: CASSLTREAHYEQYF.

The chain recombines TRBV7-8 with TRBJ2-1; D not resolved. The CDR3 length is 17 residues. The V end was cut by 1 base, the J end by 9 bases, with 22 bases between. Germline V gene lookup returns CDR1 SGHVS and CDR2 FQNEAQ. The CDR3 protein is CASSLGLGYDAAVEQFF. DNA for the CDR3: TGTGCCAGCAGCTTAGGTCTCGGTTACGATGCCGCGGTTGAGCAGTTCTTC. Using reference TRBV7-8 and TRBJ2-1 for the parts outside the CDR3, the full variable domain is GAGVSQSPRYKVAKRGQDVALRCDPISGHVSLFWYQQALGQGPEFLTYFQNEAQLDKSGLPSDRFFAERPEGSVSTLKIQRTQQEDSAVYLCASSLGLGYDAAVEQFFGPGTRLTVL.

The chain has TRBV11-2 and TRBJ2-7, with TRBD2 identical over 7 bases. The V segment lost 2 bases and the J segment 2 bases; nucleotides outside the gene matches: 6. CDR1 and CDR2 from the germline V gene are SGHAT and FQNNGV. The CDR3 totals 15 residues. CDR3 loop: CASSLNPSGAYEQYF. CDR3 coding DNA: TGTGCCAGCAGCTTAAATCCTAGCGGAGCCTACGAGCAGTACTTC.

V and J are TRBV6-5 and TRBJ2-7; D is perhaps TRBD2 (5 bases). This CDR3 region has 13 residues. Trimming took off 7 bases at V and 2 bases at J, with 12 bases between the two ends. Germline V gene lookup returns CDR1 MNHEY and CDR2 SVGAGI. CDR3 protein: CASTARRAYEQYF. The CDR3 DNA sequence: TGTGCCAGCACTGCAAGGCGGGCCTACGAGCAGTACTTC.

The V and J genes are TRBV7-9 and TRBJ1-1; D is undetermined. From germline, CDR1 is SEHNR and CDR2 FQNEAQ (reference sequence). The V end lost 5 bases, the J end lost 4 bases, and 5 bases lay between the germline ends. The CDR3 has 11 amino acids. The CDR3 here is CASSPGTEAFF. DNA of the CDR3: TGTGCCAGCAGCCCCGGCACTGAAGCTTTCTTT.

This chain joins TRBV7-8 and TRBJ2-1; maybe TRBD1 (6 bases). CDR1 SGHVS and CDR2 FQNEAQ come from the germline V gene. V was shortened by 6 bases and J by 3 bases, with 15 bases between the two germline ends. This CDR3 has 15 residues. The CDR3 protein is CASSYPGQSYNEQFF. DNA of the CDR3: TGTGCCAGCAGTTACCCCGGACAGAGCTACAATGAGCAGTTCTTC. Using reference TRBV7-8 and TRBJ2-1 for the parts outside the CDR3, the full variable domain is GAGVSQSPRYKVAKRGQDVALRCDPISGHVSLFWYQQALGQGPEFLTYFQNEAQLDKSGLPSDRFFAERPEGSVSTLKIQRTQQEDSAVYLCASSYPGQSYNEQFFGPGTRLTVL.

The genes are TRBV5-5 and TRBJ2-3; a weak D match, TRBD2 (6 bases). Germline V gene data show CDR1 as SGHKS and CDR2 as YYEKEE (reference sequence). The germline V and J ends were trimmed by 4 bases and 2 bases, with 11 bases remaining between them. The CDR3 sequence is 14 residues long. In nucleotides, the CDR3 is TGTGCCAGCAGCCGAACTAGCAACACAGATACGCAGTATTTT. This sequence encodes CASSRTSNTDTQYF.

The rearrangement links TRBV3-1 (or the pseudogene TRBV3-2) to TRBJ1-4, with 10 bases lining up with TRBD1. Germline loops: CDR1 LGHDT, CDR2 YNNKEL (reference sequence). The CDR3 totals 15 residues. J lost 7 bases, V lost 5 bases, and 7 bases had no gene match. The CDR3: CASSSSRDRGEKLFF. The CDR3 DNA follows: TGTGCCAGCAGCTCTTCCCGGGACAGGGGTGAAAAACTGTTTTTT.

This clone was observed a few times. The chain employs TRBV18 and TRBJ1-2, with TRBD1 matching 9 bases. Germline CDR1 is KGHSH and CDR2 is LQKENI. V gave up 4 bases and J gave up 7 bases; unmatched junction bases: 7. The CDR3 runs 14 residues. CDR3 DNA sequence: TGTGCCAGCTCACGGACAGGGGACAGGACTGGCTACACCTTC. Translation gives CASSRTGDRTGYTF.

This clone was seen a single time. CDR3 sequence: CASSFRQGRYNQPQHF. The CDR3 nucleotides read TGTGCCAGCAGTTTCAGACAGGGACGATACAATCAGCCCCAGCATTTT. The rearrangement joins TRBV28 to TRBJ1-5; 7 bases line up with TRBD1. Looked up from germline, CDR1 is MDHEN and CDR2 is SYDVKM. CDR3 length: 16 residues. V dropped 3 bases and J dropped 3; count of bases not matched to a gene: 8. The full variable domain, completed using reference TRBV28 and TRBJ1-5, is DVKVTQSSRYLVKRTGEKVFLECVQDMDHENMFWYRQDPGLGLRLIYFSYDVKMKEKGDIPEGYSVSREKKERFSLILESASTNQTSMYLCASSFRQGRYNQPQHFGDGTRLSIL.

V and J are TRBV6-1 and TRBJ2-7; TRBD2 might be the D (6 bases). Germline assignment: CDR1 MNHNS and CDR2 SASEGT. The ends were cut back, 3 bases at V and 4 bases at J, with 13 bases in the middle. CDR3 length equals 14 residues. The CDR3 loop reads CASSDWAGFYEQYF. The CDR3 bases are TGTGCCAGCAGTGATTGGGCGGGATTTTACGAGCAGTACTTC.